One sample yielded the 2 T cell receptor beta chains listed below, sequenced in a study of blood T cell repertoires in COVID-19. The method was immunoSEQ multiplex PCR; TCRdb's version includes in-frame clones alone and lacks a portion of them. The table lists fewer than 150,000 clones, approximately 70% of them singletons. The sample consisted of peripheral blood. The receptors were sampled from a human donor with acute or convalescent COVID-19. The donor label of this sample is uncertain.

The rearrangement joins TRBV28 to TRBJ2-6; 8 bases are shared with TRBD1. V lost 5 bases and J lost 2; bases outside the gene matches: 11. Germline V gives CDR1 MDHEN, CDR2 SYDVKM. The CDR3 contains 18 residues. CDR3 loop: CASSLRTGLLAGANVLTF. The CDR3 bases are TGTGCCAGCAGTCTCCGGACAGGGCTTTTAGCTGGGGCCAACGTCCTGACTTTC.

This clone appeared once. This chain joins TRBV6-6 and TRBJ1-4; D gene uncertain. The germline gives CDR1 MNHNY, CDR2 SVGAGI (reference sequence). Trimming cost V 0 bases and J 5 bases, with 7 bases left between them. The CDR3 contains 14 residues. CDR3 sequence reads: CASSYSTGNEKLFF. The DNA of the CDR3 is TGTGCCAGCAGTTACTCGACCGGGAATGAAAAACTGTTTTTT.